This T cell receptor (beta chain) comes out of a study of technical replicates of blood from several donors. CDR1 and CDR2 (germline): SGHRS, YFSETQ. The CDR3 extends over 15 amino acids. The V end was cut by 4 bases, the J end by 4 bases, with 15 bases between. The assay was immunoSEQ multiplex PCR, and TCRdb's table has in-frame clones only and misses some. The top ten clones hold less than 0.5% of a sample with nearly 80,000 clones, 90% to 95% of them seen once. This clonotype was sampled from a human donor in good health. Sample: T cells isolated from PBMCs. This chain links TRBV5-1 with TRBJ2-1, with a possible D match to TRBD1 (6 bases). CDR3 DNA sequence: TGCGCCAGCAGCCTCGAGACAGGTTCTTACAATGAGCAGTTCTTC. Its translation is CASSLETGSYNEQFF. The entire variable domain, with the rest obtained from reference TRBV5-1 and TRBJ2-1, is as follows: KAGVTQTPRYLIKTRGQQVTLSCSPISGHRSVSWYQQTPGQGLQFLFEYFSETQRNKGNFPGRFSGRQFSNSRSEMNVSTLELGDSALYLCASSLETGSYNEQFFGPGTRLTVL.